The 21 T cell receptor beta chains listed next were all sequenced from one sample in a study of T cell changes during pregnancy in multiple sclerosis. Measured with immunoSEQ multiplex PCR; TCRdb has only the in-frame clones, and not every one. The top ten clones hold 2.5% to 3% of a sample with about 59,000 clones, roughly 94% of them seen once. The specimen comprised CD8+ T cells from peripheral blood mononuclear cells, sampled after pregnancy. Receptors originate from a female donor with multiple sclerosis, enrolled in a pregnancy study.

This sequence joins TRBV15 and TRBJ2-5, with a possible D match to TRBD1 (5 bases). This CDR3 spans 14 amino acids. Deletions cut 4 bases from V and 6 bases from J, with 15 bases between. Germline V gives CDR1 LNHNV, CDR2 YYDKDF (reference sequence). CDR3 amino acids: CATSISEDTQTQYF. Written as DNA, the CDR3 is TGTGCCACCAGCATAAGTGAGGACACCCAGACCCAGTACTTC.

The J gene is TRBJ2-7, the V gene TRBV6-1; 8 nucleotides match TRBD2. There are 15 residues in the CDR3. J lost 4 bases, V lost 0 bases, and 5 bases had no gene match. Germline values: CDR1 MNHNS, CDR2 SASEGT. This CDR3 reads CASSEASGSLYEQYF. The CDR3, as DNA: TGTGCCAGCAGTGAAGCGAGCGGGAGTTTGTACGAGCAGTACTTC.

The V and J genes are TRBV27 and TRBJ2-7; 11 bases map to TRBD2. V trimming: 6 bases; J trimming: 4 bases; junction bases outside the gene matches: 5. The CDR3 sequence is 14 residues long. Per the germline V gene, CDR1 is MNHEY and CDR2 is SMNVEV (reference sequence). The CDR3 DNA sequence: TGTGCCAGCAGGTTTAGCGGGAGGGATTACGAGCAGTACTTC. Translating gives CASRFSGRDYEQYF.

Here the CDR3 reads CTSSQAGTSGSRKTQYF. The CDR3, as DNA: TGCACCAGCAGCCAAGCCGGGACTAGCGGGAGTAGGAAGACCCAGTACTTC. This chain links TRBV1 with TRBJ2-5; the DNA was not compared with TRBD2, the D call given in the table. TRBV1 is noted as a pseudogene. There are 17 residues in the CDR3.

V is TRBV21-1 and J is TRBJ1-2; the tabulated D call, TRBD1, remains unverified against the DNA. TRBV21-1 is reported as a pseudogene. The CDR3 is made up of 12 amino acids. This CDR3 is CASSKAGDGYTF. The CDR3 DNA follows: TGTGCCAGCAGCAAAGCAGGGGATGGCTACACCTTC.

In this sample, this clone turned up a few times. Here the CDR3 reads CASSHNAKNIQYF. CDR3 nucleotide sequence: TGTGCCAGCAGTCACAATGCCAAAAACATTCAGTACTTC. The chain carries TRBV27 and TRBJ2-4; D gene unclear. The germline V gene has CDR1 MNHEY and CDR2 SMNVEV (reference sequence). CDR3 length equals 13 residues. Trimming pared 5 bases from V and 1 base from J, leaving 6 bases between.

V and J are TRBV7-9 and TRBJ2-3; TRBD2 aligns across 13 bases. CDR1 is SEHNR, CDR2 FQNEAQ, per germline (reference sequence). Trimming took 5 bases from V and 1 from J; bases not matched to a gene: 3. The CDR3 covers 16 residues. The CDR3 nucleotides are TGTGCCAGCAGCGGACTAGCGGGAGAGCGCACAGATACGCAGTATTTT. Its translation: CASSGLAGERTDTQYF. Looking up the rest from reference TRBV7-9 and TRBJ2-3 gives the full variable domain: DTGVSQNPRHKITKRGQNVTFRCDPISEHNRLYWYRQTLGQGPEFLTYFQNEAQLEKSRLLSDRFSAERPKGSFSTLEIQRTEQGDSAMYLCASSGLAGERTDTQYFGPGTRLTVL.

The chain employs TRBV28 and TRBJ2-5; tentative D call: TRBD2 (6 bases). This CDR3 has 15 residues. Looked up from germline, CDR1 is MDHEN and CDR2 is SYDVKM. V gave up 5 bases and J gave up 4 bases, with 17 bases separating them. The chain's CDR3 is CASSPTRLGGETQYF. CDR3 nucleotide sequence: TGTGCCAGCAGTCCAACGCGACTAGGAGGAGAGACCCAGTACTTC. The full variable domain, in which reference TRBV28 and TRBJ2-5 provide the parts outside the CDR3, is DVKVTQSSRYLVKRTGEKVFLECVQDMDHENMFWYRQDPGLGLRLIYFSYDVKMKEKGDIPEGYSVSREKKERFSLILESASTNQTSMYLCASSPTRLGGETQYFGPGTRLLVL.

The gene calls are TRBV28 and TRBJ2-3; unclear D gene. The V gene lost 6 bases and the J gene lost 3 bases, with 13 bases spanning the gap. The CDR3 runs to 14 residues. CDR1 MDHEN and CDR2 SYDVKM come from the germline V gene. The CDR3 nucleotides are TGTGCCAGCAGCATGGCCTTGCGGACAGATACGCAGTATTTT. It translates to CASSMALRTDTQYF.

CDR3 region: CASSFGLAGGLTYEQYF. CDR3 in DNA: TGTGCCAGCAGCTTCGGACTAGCGGGAGGGCTCACCTACGAGCAGTACTTC. The chain carries TRBV5-4 and TRBJ2-7; 15 bases are shared with TRBD2. CDR3 length: 17 amino acids. The germline CDR1 and CDR2 sequences are SGHNT and YYREEE (reference sequence). Unmatched junction bases numbered 5, after V lost 2 bases and J lost 2 bases.

The V gene is TRBV27, the J gene TRBJ2-7, with 7 bases aligning to TRBD1. There are 12 residues in the CDR3. In germline, CDR1 is MNHEY, CDR2 SMNVEV (reference sequence). V lost 4 bases, J lost 3 bases, and 0 bases stayed unmatched. Here the CDR3 reads CASSYRGYEQYF. The CDR3 DNA sequence: TGTGCCAGCAGTTACAGGGGCTACGAGCAGTACTTC.

The chain combines TRBV11-2 with TRBJ2-7, with 8 nucleotides matching TRBD2. Germline trimming cut 4 bases from V and 3 bases from J; bases unmatched to any gene: 11. The CDR3 runs to 16 residues. Germline loops: CDR1 SGHAT, CDR2 FQNNGV. CDR3 sequence reads: CASSSPPMAGGYEQYF. CDR3 DNA sequence: TGTGCCAGCAGCTCTCCCCCCATGGCGGGAGGCTACGAGCAGTACTTC.

V is TRBV4-1 and J is TRBJ2-1; the D gene is possibly TRBD2 (6 bases). The CDR3 contains 15 residues. V lost 3 bases to trimming and J lost 8 bases, with 17 bases between them. CDR1 is MGHRA and CDR2 is YSYEKL in the germline V gene. This CDR3 is CASSQAAGLDHEQFF. The DNA of the CDR3 is TGCGCCAGCAGCCAGGCCGCGGGGCTAGACCATGAGCAGTTCTTC.

This sequence joins TRBV28 and TRBJ2-7, with 16 bases fitting TRBD2. The J segment lost 2 bases and the V segment lost 6 bases, leaving 16 bases of the junction unmatched. In germline, CDR1 is MDHEN, CDR2 SYDVKM. CDR3 size: 20 residues. CDR3 sequence reads: CASSWVVGTSGRGAPYEQYF. The CDR3 DNA reads as TGTGCCAGCAGCTGGGTGGTCGGGACTAGCGGGAGGGGGGCGCCCTACGAGCAGTACTTC.

This clone came up once. The rearrangement joins TRBV7-8 to TRBJ2-5; 8 bases are shared with TRBD2. The trim removed 3 bases at V and 4 bases at J, leaving 4 bases unmatched. CDR1 and CDR2 from the germline V gene are SGHVS and FQNEAQ. CDR3 size: 14 residues. The CDR3 DNA is TGTGCCAGCAGCTTCGGCCTAGCGGGAGAGACCCAGTACTTC. Translation gives CASSFGLAGETQYF.

This clone appeared a single time. V gene TRBV4-1 combines with J gene TRBJ2-7; weak D call: TRBD1 (5 bases). Germline loops: CDR1 MGHRA, CDR2 YSYEKL. The CDR3 covers 15 residues. V was cut by 1 base and J by 2 bases, with 12 bases left in between. For the CDR3, the DNA is TGCGCCAGCAGCCAAGTCGGCGACAGCACCTACGAGCAGTACTTC. Its translation: CASSQVGDSTYEQYF.

The J gene is TRBJ2-7, the V gene TRBV7-2; no definite D call. V dropped 1 base and J dropped 2 bases, with 12 bases sitting between them. The CDR3 is 15 residues long. Germline CDR1 is SGHTA and CDR2 is FQGNSA. The CDR3 loop reads CASSLEVSLAYEQYF. As DNA, the CDR3 is TGTGCCAGCAGCTTAGAGGTTAGCCTGGCCTACGAGCAGTACTTC.

The chain carries TRBV27 and TRBJ1-2; weak D call: TRBD1 (5 bases). V lost 3 bases to trimming and J lost 3 bases, with 8 bases between them. The CDR3 length is 13 residues. Germline-derived CDR1 and CDR2 are MNHEY and SMNVEV (reference sequence). DNA of the CDR3: TGTGCCAGCAGTTTTTCGGGGGACTATGGCTACACCTTC. Translation gives CASSFSGDYGYTF.

The genes are TRBV19 and TRBJ2-7; the D is unclear. Per germline, CDR1 LNHDA and CDR2 SQIVND (reference sequence). CDR3 length: 13 residues. The V and J ends lost 1 base and 6 bases respectively, with 10 bases between them. As DNA, the CDR3 is TGTGCCAGTAGTATAGGGGTAAGGAGCGAGCAGTACTTC. This gives the protein CASSIGVRSEQYF.

The chain links TRBV9 to TRBJ2-1; 12 bases line up with TRBD2. Per the germline V gene, CDR1 is SGDLS and CDR2 is YYNGEE. This CDR3 comprises 19 residues. Trimming removed 0 bases from V and 0 bases from J; junction bases left unmatched: 7. CDR3 loop: CASSVGDLAGGSSYNEQFF. The CDR3 DNA follows: TGTGCCAGCAGCGTAGGGGATCTAGCGGGGGGGAGCTCCTACAATGAGCAGTTCTTC.

This chain uses TRBV20-1 with TRBJ1-2; D is uncertain. Germline assignment: CDR1 DFQATT and CDR2 SNEGSKA (reference sequence). This CDR3 region has 11 residues. The CDR3 region is CRTSAADGYTF. CDR3 sequence (DNA): TGCAGAACCTCTGCGGCAGATGGCTACACCTTC.